The clone carrying this T cell receptor beta chain was recorded many times. Its matching antigen is unknown. Time point indicated: healthy volunteer bleed at 2 weeks. Total RNA was isolated from unfractionated whole blood. This sample stems from a study of human T cells and chemical hapten exposure. Unique molecular identifiers were attached to individual cDNA molecules within the library. Using its own MiXCR run on the RACE reads, TCRdb lists one record per CDR3 protein. The sample includes 85,000 to 95,000 distinct CDR3 sequences, approximately 9.7% seen only once; the top ten take around 2.8%. V lost 3 bases and J lost 0, with 12 bases in between. CDR1 is MDHEN, CDR2 SYDVKM, per germline. This CDR3 spans 15 amino acids. The study's findings and limits: TCRs exceeding a frequency of 1 in 1000 stayed unchanged under DPC sensitization.

The V call is TRBV28, the J call TRBJ2-7; D perhaps matches TRBD2 (6 bases). This TCR came from a female donor in good health. Some clones in this sample may be carry-over from other donors' samples. The sequenced sample consisted of whole blood. The CDR3 spells CASSFGGVDSYEQYF. The CDR3 DNA is TGTGCCAGCAGTTTCGGGGGAGTGGACTCCTACGAGCAGTACTTC. The variable domain in full, with the rest retrieved from reference TRBV28 and TRBJ2-7, is DVKVTQSSRYLVKRTGEKVFLECVQDMDHENMFWYRQDPGLGLRLIYFSYDVKMKEKGDIPEGYSVSREKKERFSLILESASTNQTSMYLCASSFGGVDSYEQYFGPGTRLTVT.